The present T cell receptor (beta chain) was sequenced within a study of blood T cells in healthy people across ages. General study points: Estimated diversity across one million T cells was deemed an underestimate. Naive and antigen-experienced cells were not separated, limiting conclusive comparison.

Peripheral blood, about 10 milliliters per donor, was collected. The amount of total RNA extracted per sample was at least 5.5 micrograms. Of note for this clonotype: Its cognate antigen is unknown.

The use of a sample-barcoded 5' primer and a J-beta primer mix characterized a second PCR of roughly 6 to 11 cycles. TCRdb re-called the 5' RACE reads with MiXCR, one entry per CDR3 protein. The profile shows 980,000 or so distinct CDR3 sequences, roughly 48% of them singletons. Sequences were obtained from blood. This clonotype was obtained from a man aged 25-40 years in good health.

Here the CDR3 DNA reads TGTGCCATCAGTGACGGGGACTTCACAGATACGCAGTATTTT. It translates to CAISDGDFTDTQYF. The rearrangement links TRBV10-3 to TRBJ2-3; tentatively, D is TRBD2 (6 bases). Trimming left V 3 bases short and J 2 bases short, with 9 bases between. The germline gives CDR1 ENHRY, CDR2 SYGVKD. The CDR3 covers 14 residues.